The clone carrying this T cell receptor (beta chain) was picked up one time. The time point is: pretreatment peripheral blood. Patients presented with locally advanced or metastatic urothelial carcinoma. Germline V CDR1 and CDR2: SEHNR, FQNEAQ (reference sequence). V was shortened by 5 bases and J by 8 bases, with 10 bases between the two germline ends. The CDR3 loop spans 12 amino acids. This entry belongs to a study of PD-L1 blockade in urothelial cancer. Study-wide background: The year 2014 saw patients start atezolizumab, 1,200 mg intravenously every 3 weeks. T cells were recovered from blood samples at a median of approximately 150,000.

Method: immunoSEQ multiplex PCR; TCRdb's copy keeps in-frame clones and lacks some. The sample includes about 88,000 clones, about 90% of them seen just once. The sequence was obtained from a woman of 80 years or more with urothelial cancer. The sample here was PBMCs, taken around atezolizumab (anti-PD-L1) treatment. This rearrangement joins TRBV7-9 to TRBJ2-1; no clear D. The CDR3: CASSLTIHEQFF. CDR3 nucleotides: TGTGCCAGCAGCCTTACAATCCATGAGCAGTTCTTC. The full variable domain, in which reference TRBV7-9 and TRBJ2-1 provide the parts outside the CDR3, is DTGVSQNPRHKITKRGQNVTFRCDPISEHNRLYWYRQTLGQGPEFLTYFQNEAQLEKSRLLSDRFSAERPKGSFSTLEIQRTEQGDSAMYLCASSLTIHEQFFGPGTRLTVL.